This T cell receptor (beta chain) appears in the sequencing data of a study of cytomegalovirus exposure and HLA in healthy donors. Looked up from germline, CDR1 is SGDLS and CDR2 is YYNGEE. The CDR3 extends over 15 amino acids. V lost 3 bases and J 8 bases, leaving 18 bases between the germline ends. Concerning this clone: Antigen: not known.

Study-level findings and limits: Prior analysis indicated that the majority of TCR beta V segments exhibited productivity approximately 87% or approximately 30% of the time. A later analysis reportedly identified an Asian-associated ancestry cluster as carrying fewer N-insertions than the roughly 700-donor mean. V- and J-gene trimming of TCR beta was linked (in a later analysis) to a missense DCLRE1C variant.

Both 60 Vbeta primers and 13 Jbeta primers went into the PCR. Repertoires were generated with immunoSEQ multiplex PCR, while TCRdb's copy carries only in-frame clones and drops some. The sample has under 150,000 clones; over 65% are singletons. The specimen was PBMCs. This sequence was found in a male donor in good health and CMV-seronegative. This chain uses TRBV9 with TRBJ2-1, with D possibly being TRBD1 (6 bases). The CDR3 region has the DNA TGTGCCAGCAGCGGCCACAGGGTGGAGGTTGATGAGCAGTTCTTC. This gives the protein CASSGHRVEVDEQFF.